The sequence of this T cell receptor (beta chain) was determined in a study of cytomegalovirus exposure and HLA in healthy donors (dated by TCRdb to about 2017). Some background on the complete study: The 700 or so repertoires of the first cohort and the roughly 110 validation repertoires were produced on the same platform, according to a later analysis. The study aimed to test whether cataloging public T cell receptors could reveal signatures of past pathogen exposure. Besides the first cohort of roughly 700 subjects, a separate validation cohort made up of roughly 120 different subjects was used. High-throughput TCR immunosequencing, statistical association of individual TCRs with disease status, and machine learning were combined to predict cytomegalovirus infection status. The paper's findings and limits, for the study overall: Most TCR sequences were seen in very few donors, while some public TCRs were found in many individuals. It was suggested by the authors that the approach could potentially be generalized to other disease states and immunological phenotypes. Subsequent analysis determined that TCRs grouped into clusters in the first cohort also showed a tendency toward co-occurrence across the 120 validation repertoires, and 85% to 95% of cluster scores exceeded 0. The classifier was reported to diagnose cytomegalovirus status with high specificity and sensitivity in both the original cohort and the validation cohort. In vitro tests confirmed that a few of the cytomegalovirus-associated TCR beta chains recognize cytomegalovirus antigens. In the study, about 150 TCR beta chains were listed as associated with cytomegalovirus. A later analysis lacked HLA typing for the validation cohort, so it scored co-occurrence in that cohort across all 130 or so repertoires.

Donors formed part of the validation cohort, which comprised about 120 subjects and was distinct from the first cohort of several hundred subjects. V drops 6 bases and J drops 0 bases, leaving 9 bases in between. The CDR3, from cysteine to phenylalanine, totals 14 residues. The DNA shown is the 42-base CDR3, in frame from base 1. Based on the germline V gene (reference sequence), the CDR1 and CDR2 sequences are MNHEY and SMNVEV. The method was the immunoSEQ multiplex PCR assay. Turning to the authors' computational methods: A statistical classification framework was built for diagnosing cytomegalovirus status from the catalog of TCR beta chain sequences. TCRdb retrieved this table from immuneACCESS and kept in-frame rearrangements only. Not all clones are present; in checked studies, unresolved V genes account for under half, and no reason is known for the remainder. Clone size and V and J calls were adopted from that table, with D and trimming inferred from the DNA. Within this sample are some 140,000 clones, with roughly 90% of them counted one time only. The ten largest account for 2.9% of the sample.

To note about this clone: Its antigen has not been determined. Per-base qualities were not stored, and no clone one base away is much larger.

This sequence uses TRBV27 and TRBJ1-3; the D gene assignment is ambiguous. This TCR was sampled from a young man in good health and CMV-seronegative. The specimen sequenced was PBMCs. The CDR3 protein is CASRKLYSGNTIYF. Read as DNA, the sequence is TGTGCCAGCAGGAAACTGTACTCTGGAAACACCATATATTTT.